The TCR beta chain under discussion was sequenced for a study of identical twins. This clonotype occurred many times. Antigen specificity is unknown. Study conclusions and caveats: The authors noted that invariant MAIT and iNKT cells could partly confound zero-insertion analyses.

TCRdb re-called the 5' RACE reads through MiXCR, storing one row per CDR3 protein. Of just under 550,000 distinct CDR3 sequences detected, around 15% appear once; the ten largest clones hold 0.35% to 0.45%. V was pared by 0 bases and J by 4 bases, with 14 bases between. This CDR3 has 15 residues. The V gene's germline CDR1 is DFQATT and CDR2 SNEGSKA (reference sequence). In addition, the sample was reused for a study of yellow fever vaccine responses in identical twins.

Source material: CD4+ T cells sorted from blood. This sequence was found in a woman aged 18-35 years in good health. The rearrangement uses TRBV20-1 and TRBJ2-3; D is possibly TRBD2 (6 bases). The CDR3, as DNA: TGCAGTGCTAGAGATCCGCGGGGAAAGGCAGATACGCAGTATTTT. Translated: CSARDPRGKADTQYF.